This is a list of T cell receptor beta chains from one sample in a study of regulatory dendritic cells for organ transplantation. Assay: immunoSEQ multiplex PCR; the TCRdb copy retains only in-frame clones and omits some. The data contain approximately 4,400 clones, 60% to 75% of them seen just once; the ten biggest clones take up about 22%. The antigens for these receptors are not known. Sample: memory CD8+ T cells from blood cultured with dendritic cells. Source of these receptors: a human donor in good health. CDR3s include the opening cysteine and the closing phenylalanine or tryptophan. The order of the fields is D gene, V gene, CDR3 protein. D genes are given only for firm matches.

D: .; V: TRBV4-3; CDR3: CASSQVAGEGTEAFF
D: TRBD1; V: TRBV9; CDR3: CASSVDTGGKIEAFF
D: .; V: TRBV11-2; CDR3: CASSQSPGGDTQYF
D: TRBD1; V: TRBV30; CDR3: CAWSGGTVNQPQHF
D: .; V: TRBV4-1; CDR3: CASSHTFGWNTEAFF
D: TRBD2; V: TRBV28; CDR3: CASSAGTSGSGVETQYF
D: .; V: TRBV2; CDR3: CASRDTTPGAALPKNIQYF
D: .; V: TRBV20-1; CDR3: CSAHANTEAFF
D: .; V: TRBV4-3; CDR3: CASSQHSTDTQYF
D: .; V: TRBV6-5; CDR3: CASSHAEGGNEQFF
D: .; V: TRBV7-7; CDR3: CASSLRVAHTQYF
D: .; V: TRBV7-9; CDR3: CASSLTISYEQYF
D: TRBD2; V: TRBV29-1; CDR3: CSVPRREPYNEQFF
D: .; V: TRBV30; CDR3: CAWGGGTEAFF
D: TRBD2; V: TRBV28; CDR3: CASSFPSDLAGGLSYNEQFF
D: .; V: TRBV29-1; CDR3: CSVESGLSGTF
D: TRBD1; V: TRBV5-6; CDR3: CASSPGTGGLFF
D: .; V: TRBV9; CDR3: CASSPIGGGFGYTF
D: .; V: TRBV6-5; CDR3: CASRPGQGGETQYF
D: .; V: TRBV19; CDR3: CASSYGTAAYGYTF
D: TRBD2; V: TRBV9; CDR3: CASSVEASGEQFF
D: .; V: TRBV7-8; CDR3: CASSSGLGNTEAFF
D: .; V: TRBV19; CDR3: CASSRAGEQYF
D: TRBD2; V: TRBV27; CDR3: CASTPLAGGPTGELFF
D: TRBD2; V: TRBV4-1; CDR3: CASSQGLAGGPRSETQYF
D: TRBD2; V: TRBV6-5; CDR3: CASSYSGGSSYEQYF